This T cell receptor beta chain was captured in a study of identical twins. The V segment lost 5 bases and the J segment 3 bases; nucleotides outside the gene matches: 3. Per the germline V gene, CDR1 is MNHEY and CDR2 is SMNVEV (reference sequence). This CDR3 is 16 amino acids long. This clonotype was seen a handful of times. TCRdb itself ran the 5' RACE reads through MiXCR, one entry per CDR3 protein. The sample lists hundreds of thousands of distinct CDR3 sequences; 8% to 9% were seen once. The sample also formed part of further work on yellow fever vaccine responses in identical twins.

The J gene is TRBJ2-1, the V gene TRBV27, with 14 bases identical to TRBD2. Sequences were obtained from memory (CD45RO+) T cells sorted from blood. The TCR comes from a woman under 30 in good health. The CDR3 DNA is TGTGCCAGCAGTAAAGGGACTAGCGGGAGCTACAATGAGCAGTTCTTC. Encoded protein: CASSKGTSGSYNEQFF.